These 11 T cell receptor beta chains came from one sample sequenced in a study of spatial heterogeneity in lung cancer. Findings and caveats of the study: Tumors with more nonsynonymous mutations had more expanded intratumoral alpha and beta TCRs.

TCRdb re-called the 5' RACE reads through MiXCR, storing one row per CDR3 protein. Of about 10,000 distinct CDR3 sequences in the sample, around 10% were seen once. The time point was: sample taken at primary tumor resection. No antigen has been identified for these receptors. Sequenced here: lung tumor tissue, sampled at surgery. The receptors shown here come from a male donor with early-stage non-small cell lung cancer.

Of note for this clonotype: The size of this beta chain means little, since it is a stray read in a library made for alpha chains. J is TRBJ1-1 and V is TRBV6-5, with D perhaps matching TRBD1 (6 bases). CDR1 MNHEY and CDR2 SVGAGI come from the germline V gene. V dropped 0 bases and J dropped 1 base, with 12 bases sitting between them. CDR3 length equals 16 residues. The DNA of the CDR3 is TGTGCCAGCAGTTACTCCGGGACAAGGACGAACACTGAAGCTTTCTTT. Its protein is CASSYSGTRTNTEAFF.

Notes on this clonotype: Since the library was made to target alpha chains, this beta chain is a stray read and its abundance is not meaningful. DNA for the CDR3: TGCAGCGTGGGACGGTCGAGCGGGAGGGCACTCAATGAGCAGTTCTTC. Its translation is CSVGRSSGRALNEQFF. The gene calls are TRBV29-1 and TRBJ2-1; the match to TRBD2 covers 10 bases. With V trimmed by 6 bases and J by 6 bases, 14 bases remained unmatched. This CDR3 has 16 residues. Germline V gene lookup returns CDR1 SQVTM and CDR2 ANQGSEA.

This clonotype has ten or more counts. Being off target in a library aimed at alpha chains, this beta chain has a size of little meaning. This chain joins TRBV12-3 or TRBV12-4 and TRBJ2-7; 11 positions agree with TRBD2. V shed 5 bases, J shed 0 bases, and the junction held 3 bases outside the gene matches. The CDR3 extends over 15 amino acids. The chain's CDR3 is CASSPTSGSSYEQYF. The CDR3 DNA follows: TGTGCCAGCAGTCCAACTAGCGGGAGCTCCTACGAGCAGTACTTC.

At least ten counts were recorded for this clonotype. The size of this beta chain means little, since it is a stray read in a library made for alpha chains. The chain employs TRBV7-2 and TRBJ2-3; D gene unclear. This CDR3 has 16 amino acids. Germline CDR1 is SGHTA and CDR2 is FQGNSA. The V end lost 2 bases, the J end lost 2 bases, and 14 bases lay between the germline ends. In DNA form, the CDR3 reads TGTGCCAGCAGCTTAAAGGGCGGAGCGTACACAGATACGCAGTATTTT. Its protein is CASSLKGGAYTDTQYF.

The count of this clonotype is one. This beta chain is a stray sequence in a library constructed for alpha chains; its clone size is not meaningful. The rearrangement uses TRBV5-1 and TRBJ1-3, with 7 bases matching TRBD1. Trimming took 3 bases from V and 7 from J; bases not matched to a gene: 10. Germline values: CDR1 SGHRS, CDR2 YFSETQ. The CDR3 has 15 amino acids. The CDR3 protein is CASSSGTAGGNTIYF. CDR3 in DNA: TGCGCCAGCAGCTCCGGGACAGCGGGAGGCAACACCATATATTTT.

This clonotype occurred many times. This beta chain appears as a stray read in a library generated for alpha chains; its size is not informative. The genes are TRBV7-2 and TRBJ1-1; D remains ambiguous. Germline V gene sequence: CDR1 SGHTA, CDR2 FQGNSA. This CDR3 region has 13 residues. The germline V and J ends were trimmed by 1 base and 1 base, with 4 bases remaining between them. The CDR3 is CASSLVRNTEAFF. CDR3 nucleotide sequence: TGTGCCAGCAGCTTAGTTCGGAACACTGAAGCTTTCTTT.

The sample holds many counts of this clonotype. Within a library made for alpha chains, this beta chain is off target, and its count is uninformative. V and J are TRBV5-1 and TRBJ1-4; possible D gene TRBD1, 5 bases. The CDR3 sequence is 16 residues long. The ends were cut back, 0 bases at V and 7 bases at J, with 16 bases in the middle. Germline V gives CDR1 SGHRS, CDR2 YFSETQ. CDR3 protein: CASSLVSGMSSEKLFF. The CDR3 bases are TGCGCCAGCAGCTTGGTGTCAGGGATGTCGAGTGAAAAACTGTTTTTT.

This clonotype was recorded many times. Since the library was made to target alpha chains, this beta chain is a stray read and its abundance is not meaningful. The CDR3 reads CASSLEATHGTQYF. DNA of the CDR3: TGTGCCAGCAGCTTAGAGGCGACCCACGGTACGCAGTATTTT. This chain links TRBV7-2 with TRBJ2-3; D not certain. CDR3 size: 14 residues. Trimming removed 1 base at V and 8 bases at J, with 13 bases between. Germline loops: CDR1 SGHTA, CDR2 FQGNSA.

Many counts were recorded for this clonotype. This beta chain was picked up by a library intended for alpha chains and is off target, so its count carries little meaning. J is TRBJ2-3 and V is TRBV18; a possible D gene is TRBD1 (5 bases). Trimming removed 4 bases from V and 0 bases from J, with 14 bases in between. The CDR3 runs to 16 residues. Germline V gene sequence: CDR1 KGHSH, CDR2 LQKENI. This CDR3 is CASSLRSQASTDTQYF. DNA of the CDR3: TGTGCCAGCTCACTCAGATCACAGGCGAGCACAGATACGCAGTATTTT.

This clonotype is labeled medium-sized (0.01 to 0.1%). Within a library made for alpha chains, this beta chain is off target, and its count is uninformative. V gene TRBV6-1 combines with J gene TRBJ2-7; possibly TRBD1 for D (6 bases). V was shortened by 6 bases and J by 0 bases, with 18 bases between the two germline ends. Germline V lookup: CDR1 MNHNS, CDR2 SASEGT. The CDR3 covers 16 residues. DNA for the CDR3: TGTGCCAGCAGATACGACAGGACGTTTAACTCCTACGAGCAGTACTTC. Translation gives CASRYDRTFNSYEQYF.

This clonotype was recorded many times. This beta chain turned up in a library designed for alpha chains; as an off-target read, its abundance says little. V gene TRBV13 combines with J gene TRBJ2-3; 12 bases map to TRBD2. V dropped 5 bases and J dropped 2; count of bases not matched to a gene: 5. There are 16 residues in the CDR3. Germline CDR1 is PRHDT and CDR2 is FYEKMQ (reference sequence). CDR3 amino acids: CASSAGLAGNTDTQYF. The CDR3 nucleotides read TGTGCCAGCAGCGCTGGACTAGCGGGGAACACAGATACGCAGTATTTT.